The 2 T cell receptor beta chains in this list originate from one sample, sequenced in a study of blood T cell repertoires in COVID-19. The data were produced by immunoSEQ multiplex PCR, yet TCRdb's version contains in-frame clones alone and is incomplete. Among about 250,000 clones listed, 75% to 85% were seen once. The material sequenced was PBMCs or T cells enriched from blood (not recorded which). These receptor sequences come from a woman in her 50s with acute COVID-19.

This rearrangement joins TRBV6-1 to TRBJ1-5; possibly TRBD1 for D (6 bases). Germline V gives CDR1 MNHNS, CDR2 SASEGT. The V gene lost 3 bases and the J gene lost 0 bases, with 18 bases spanning the gap. The CDR3 length is 18 residues. The CDR3 nucleotides read TGTGCCAGCAGTGACCCCTTGGGGGCTCAGGGTAGCAATCAGCCCCAGCATTTT. Translation: CASSDPLGAQGSNQPQHF.

The chain recombines TRBV5-4 with TRBJ1-2; 7 bases line up with TRBD1. Germline V lookup: CDR1 SGHNT, CDR2 YYREEE (reference sequence). The CDR3 covers 15 residues. V shed 4 bases, J shed 8 bases, and the junction held 14 bases outside the gene matches. CDR3 region: CASSLLQGRSGGYTF. CDR3 DNA sequence: TGTGCCAGCAGCCTGTTACAGGGGCGGTCAGGCGGCTACACCTTC. Full variable domain (remainder filled in from reference TRBV5-4 and TRBJ1-2): ETGVTQSPTHLIKTRGQQVTLRCSSQSGHNTVSWYQQALGQGPQFIFQYYREEENGRGNFPPRFSGLQFPNYSSELNVNALELDDSALYLCASSLLQGRSGGYTFGSGTRLTVV.